A selection of T cell receptor beta chains follows, all from one sample in a study of blood T cell repertoires in COVID-19. Clones were read by immunoSEQ multiplex PCR, and TCRdb kept only the in-frame ones, dropping some. The profile covers fewer than 250,000 clones, with 84% appearing a single time and approximately 2% taken by the ten largest. The sequenced sample was PBMCs or T cells enriched from blood (not recorded which). The receptors here all came from a man between 60 and 75 years old who had recovered from COVID-19. CDR3s include the opening cysteine and the closing phenylalanine or tryptophan. A D gene is named only where the DNA matches it firmly. Clone size, where shown, is once, few, many, or a class for clones that have expanded.

clone size	V gene	D gene	J gene	CDR3 protein	CDR3 DNA
.	TRBV29-1	TRBD2	TRBJ2-1	CSGGGPDYNEQFF	TGCAGCGGCGGGGGGCCAGATTACAATGAGCAGTTCTTC
.	TRBV5-6	.	TRBJ1-4	CASSLTGRDNEKLFF	TGTGCCAGCAGCTTGACAGGGCGCGATAATGAAAAACTGTTTTTT
.	TRBV3-1/TRBV3-2	.	TRBJ2-1	CASSDRATYNEQFF	TGTGCCAGCAGCGACAGAGCTACCTACAATGAGCAGTTCTTC
.	TRBV12-3/TRBV12-4	TRBD1	TRBJ2-7	CASRGDRLYEQYF	TGTGCCAGCAGAGGGGACAGACTTTACGAGCAGTACTTC
.	TRBV18	TRBD1	TRBJ1-5	CASSQTGAVQPQHF	TGTGCCAGCTCACAAACAGGGGCGGTTCAGCCCCAGCATTTT
.	TRBV5-1	.	TRBJ2-2	CASSLVQTNTGELFF	TGCGCCAGCAGCTTGGTGCAGACTAACACCGGGGAGCTGTTTTTT
.	TRBV25-1	.	TRBJ1-1	CASSGDGGQAFF	TGTGCCAGCAGTGGAGACGGGGGACAAGCTTTCTTT
.	TRBV7-9	.	TRBJ1-6	CASSSPGLESSYNSPLHF	TGTGCCAGCAGCTCGCCCGGCTTGGAGAGCTCCTATAATTCACCCCTCCACTTT
once	TRBV13	.	TRBJ1-3	CASSFGGAFSGNTIYF	TGTGCCAGCAGCTTCGGTGGGGCCTTCTCTGGAAACACCATATATTTT
.	TRBV5-6	.	TRBJ2-1	CASSFRVREQFF	TGTGCCAGCAGCTTCAGGGTTCGTGAGCAGTTCTTC
.	TRBV19	.	TRBJ1-2	CASSIDSGGPYGYTF	TGTGCCAGTAGTATAGACTCGGGGGGTCCATATGGCTACACCTTC
.	TRBV7-2	TRBD1	TRBJ2-7	CASSFDRGHSYEQYF	TGTGCCAGCAGCTTCGACAGGGGGCATTCCTACGAGCAGTACTTC
few	TRBV12-3/TRBV12-4	.	TRBJ2-2	CASRQGAGELFF	TGTGCCAGCAGGCAGGGTGCCGGGGAGCTGTTTTTT
.	TRBV5-6	.	TRBJ1-3	CASSAYAYSFSGNTIYF	TGTGCCAGCAGCGCCTACGCCTACAGTTTCTCTGGAAACACCATATATTTT
.	TRBV19	.	TRBJ2-1	CASSSTGSWNNEQFF	TGTGCCAGTAGTTCGACAGGTTCCTGGAACAATGAGCAGTTCTTC
.	TRBV27	TRBD1	TRBJ2-1	CASSGTGFIHNEQFF	TGTGCCAGCAGTGGGACAGGGTTTATCCACAATGAGCAGTTCTTC
.	TRBV30	.	TRBJ2-5	CAYPPDWGRETQYF	TGTGCCTACCCTCCCGACTGGGGGCGTGAGACCCAGTACTTC
.	TRBV19	.	TRBJ1-5	CASRGTDGKYSNQPQHF	TGTGCCAGTAGGGGGACTGACGGAAAGTATAGCAATCAGCCCCAGCATTTT
.	TRBV6-5	.	TRBJ1-5	CASRAPGSSNQPQHF	TGTGCCAGCAGGGCTCCGGGTAGTAGCAATCAGCCCCAGCATTTT
few	TRBV4-3	TRBD1	TRBJ1-6	CASSQSRDRKGSPLHF	TGCGCCAGCAGCCAATCCCGGGACAGGAAGGGTTCACCCCTCCACTTT
.	TRBV5-1	TRBD1	TRBJ1-4	CASSTSDRVDEKLFF	TGCGCCAGCAGCACGTCGGACAGGGTGGATGAAAAACTGTTTTTT
.	TRBV18	TRBD1	TRBJ1-1	CASSPGTGGYTEAFF	TGTGCCAGCTCTCCCGGGACAGGGGGCTACACTGAAGCTTTCTTT
.	TRBV5-1	.	TRBJ2-3	CASEGGAKDTQYF	TGCGCCAGCGAAGGGGGGGCCAAAGATACGCAGTATTTT
.	TRBV5-4	TRBD1	TRBJ2-7	CASSLGDRSSYEQYF	TGTGCCAGCAGCTTGGGGGACAGGTCATCCTACGAGCAGTACTTC
.	TRBV2	.	TRBJ2-3	CASSAGWGESTDTQYF	TGTGCCAGCAGTGCCGGATGGGGGGAGAGCACAGATACGCAGTATTTT
once	TRBV9	.	TRBJ2-7	CASSTDSRTVQYF	TGTGCCAGCAGCACCGATAGTCGAACAGTACAGTACTTC
.	TRBV20-1	.	TRBJ1-5	CSASGGGAVNQPQHF	TGCAGTGCTAGTGGGGGTGGGGCGGTGAATCAGCCCCAGCATTTT
.	TRBV5-1	TRBD1	TRBJ2-3	CASSLARQGSTDTQYF	TGCGCCAGCAGCTTGGCCAGACAGGGGAGCACAGATACGCAGTATTTT
.	TRBV29-1	.	TRBJ2-7	CSVQDSTNYEQYF	TGCAGCGTTCAGGACAGCACTAACTACGAGCAGTACTTC